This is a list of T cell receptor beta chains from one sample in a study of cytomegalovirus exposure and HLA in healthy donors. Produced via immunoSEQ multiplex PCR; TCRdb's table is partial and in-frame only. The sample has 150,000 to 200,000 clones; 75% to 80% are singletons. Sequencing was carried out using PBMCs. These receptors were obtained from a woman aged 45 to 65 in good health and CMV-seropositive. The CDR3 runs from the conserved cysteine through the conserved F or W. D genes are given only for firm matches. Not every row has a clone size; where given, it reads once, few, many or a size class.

CDR3aa: CSVQRSGGSTDTQYF
CDR3nt: TGCAGCGTTCAGCGGAGCGGGGGGAGCACAGATACGCAGTATTTT
j_gene: TRBJ2-3
d_gene: TRBD2
abundance: once
v_gene: TRBV29-1

CDR3aa: CASSMGLAGVTGELFF
CDR3nt: TGTGCCAGCAGCATGGGACTAGCGGGAGTCACCGGGGAGCTGTTTTTT
j_gene: TRBJ2-2
d_gene: TRBD2
abundance: NA
v_gene: TRBV5-4

CDR3aa: CAWSVSYRVDANTIYF
CDR3nt: TGTGCCTGGAGTGTCTCGTACAGGGTAGACGCAAACACCATATATTTT
j_gene: TRBJ1-3
d_gene: NA
abundance: few
v_gene: TRBV30

CDR3aa: CASSPGAGQANYGYTF
CDR3nt: TGTGCCAGCAGCCCAGGGGCAGGACAGGCCAACTATGGCTACACCTTC
j_gene: TRBJ1-2
d_gene: TRBD1
abundance: NA
v_gene: TRBV27

CDR3aa: CASSLVVGGAFF
CDR3nt: TGTGCCAGCAGCTTAGTGGTAGGGGGAGCTTTCTTT
j_gene: TRBJ1-1
d_gene: NA
abundance: NA
v_gene: TRBV7-2

CDR3aa: CASSLAGTGGNGYTF
CDR3nt: TGTGCCAGCAGCTTGGCCGGTACAGGGGGCAATGGCTACACCTTC
j_gene: TRBJ1-2
d_gene: TRBD1
abundance: NA
v_gene: TRBV5-4

CDR3aa: CASSQVLNTEAFF
CDR3nt: TGCGCCAGCAGCCAAGTATTGAACACTGAAGCTTTCTTT
j_gene: TRBJ1-1
d_gene: NA
abundance: NA
v_gene: TRBV4-1

CDR3aa: CASSQPGGNTEAFF
CDR3nt: TGCGCCAGCAGCCAACCAGGGGGGAACACTGAAGCTTTCTTT
j_gene: TRBJ1-1
d_gene: TRBD1
abundance: few
v_gene: TRBV4-1

CDR3aa: CASSVGVHGDEQYF
CDR3nt: TGTGCCAGCAGCGTAGGAGTGCACGGGGACGAGCAGTACTTC
j_gene: TRBJ2-7
d_gene: NA
abundance: few
v_gene: TRBV9

CDR3aa: CASRPSLAGEQFF
CDR3nt: TGTGCCAGCAGGCCTTCACTAGCGGGGGAGCAGTTCTTC
j_gene: TRBJ2-1
d_gene: TRBD2
abundance: NA
v_gene: TRBV28

CDR3aa: CASSPRQGASNQPQHF
CDR3nt: TGTGCCAGCAGCCCTCGACAGGGGGCAAGTAATCAGCCCCAGCATTTT
j_gene: TRBJ1-5
d_gene: TRBD1
abundance: NA
v_gene: TRBV7-6

CDR3aa: CASSWGFRAEDPEAFF
CDR3nt: TGTGCCAGCAGCTGGGGCTTCCGGGCTGAGGACCCTGAAGCTTTCTTT
j_gene: TRBJ1-1
d_gene: NA
abundance: NA
v_gene: TRBV5-6

CDR3aa: CASSGGQSTEAFF
CDR3nt: TGTGCCAGCAGCGGGGGACAGTCCACTGAAGCTTTCTTT
j_gene: TRBJ1-1
d_gene: TRBD1
abundance: NA
v_gene: TRBV7-6

CDR3aa: CASSARTGVGYGDSPLHF
CDR3nt: TGTGCCAGTAGTGCCCGGACAGGGGTCGGTTATGGGGATTCACCCCTCCACTTT
j_gene: TRBJ1-6
d_gene: TRBD1
abundance: NA
v_gene: TRBV19

CDR3aa: CASSSPQKPGDEQFF
CDR3nt: TGTGCCAGCAGCTCCCCCCAAAAGCCAGGGGATGAGCAGTTCTTC
j_gene: TRBJ2-1
d_gene: NA
abundance: NA
v_gene: TRBV5-4

CDR3aa: CASSPVAQLISGNTIYF
CDR3nt: TGTGCCAGCTCACCGGTGGCACAGCTAATCTCTGGAAACACCATATATTTT
j_gene: TRBJ1-3
d_gene: NA
abundance: NA
v_gene: TRBV18

CDR3aa: CASSDRDRGSNTEAFF
CDR3nt: TGTGCCAGCAGCGACCGGGACAGGGGATCGAATACTGAAGCTTTCTTT
j_gene: TRBJ1-1
d_gene: TRBD1
abundance: few
v_gene: TRBV7-8

CDR3aa: CASSPGYNSNQPQHF
CDR3nt: TGCGCCAGCAGCCCGGGATACAATAGCAATCAGCCCCAGCATTTT
j_gene: TRBJ1-5
d_gene: NA
abundance: NA
v_gene: TRBV5-1

CDR3aa: CASSADYSNQPQHF
CDR3nt: TGCGCCAGCAGTGCGGACTATAGCAATCAGCCCCAGCATTTT
j_gene: TRBJ1-5
d_gene: NA
abundance: NA
v_gene: TRBV10-2

CDR3aa: CASSDLQLLNTEAFF
CDR3nt: TGTGCCAGCAGTGACCTACAGCTTCTGAACACTGAAGCTTTCTTT
j_gene: TRBJ1-1
d_gene: NA
abundance: NA
v_gene: TRBV6-1

CDR3aa: CASSVNRDTEAFF
CDR3nt: TGTGCCAGCAGTGTTAACAGGGACACTGAAGCTTTCTTT
j_gene: TRBJ1-1
d_gene: NA
abundance: NA
v_gene: TRBV6-4

CDR3aa: CASSLFPSAGGGGNTIYF
CDR3nt: TGTGCCAGCAGCTTATTCCCCTCCGCAGGGGGCGGCGGAAACACCATATATTTT
j_gene: TRBJ1-3
d_gene: TRBD1
abundance: NA
v_gene: TRBV7-2